This T cell receptor beta chain was observed in a study of T cell repertoires in cytomegalovirus infection. Via MiXCR, TCRdb re-called the reads, giving one row per CDR3 protein. Of nearly 650,000 distinct CDR3 sequences in the sample, 20% to 25% were seen once. A few counts support this clonotype. Trimming removed 3 bases from V and 5 bases from J, with 10 bases in between. This CDR3 is built from 13 residues. Sequencing used CD8+ T cells from PBMCs. The rearrangement links TRBV12-3 or TRBV12-4 to TRBJ2-5, with D perhaps TRBD1 (6 bases). The TCR sequence derives from a human donor in good health (CMV status not recorded). Some clones in this sample may be carry-over from other donors' samples. CDR3 DNA: TGTGCCAGCAGTTTGGGGGCCGGTGAGACCCAGTACTTC. It encodes CASSLGAGETQYF.